The 17 T cell receptor beta chains in this list originate from one sample, sequenced in a study of T cell responses to AZD1222 COVID-19 vaccine. TCRdb's copy holds only in-frame clones and misses some; the assay was immunoSEQ multiplex PCR. The sample includes 130,000 to 150,000 clones, about 87% of them seen just once. The sample in question was peripheral blood, obtained on day 0 of AZD1222 vaccination. The receptors were sampled from an adult in good health.

J is TRBJ2-7 and V is TRBV6-5; 14 bases fit TRBD2. The CDR3 has 15 amino acids. Per the germline V gene, CDR1 is MNHEY and CDR2 is SVGAGI. The junction had 4 bases not matched to a gene; V was cut back by 2 bases and J by 7 bases. The CDR3 reads CASSYPGTSGREQYF. For the CDR3, the DNA is TGTGCCAGCAGTTACCCCGGGACTAGCGGGAGAGAGCAGTACTTC.

The DNA for the CDR3 is TGTGCCAGCAGTGAAGAAGCATGGGGGGGGACGGATAATTCACCCCTCCACTTT. This sequence encodes CASSEEAWGGTDNSPLHF. The chain uses TRBV6-1 and TRBJ1-6, with D possibly matching TRBD1 (5 bases). V gave up 1 base and J gave up 5 bases, with 18 bases separating them. This CDR3 region has 18 residues. Germline values: CDR1 MNHNS, CDR2 SASEGT.

For the CDR3, the DNA is TGTGCCAGCAACCTGCGAGAGTTCAATGAGCAGTTCTTC. Amino acids: CASNLREFNEQFF. The chain uses TRBV18 and TRBJ2-1; D is undetermined. The CDR3 is made up of 13 amino acids. Germline loops: CDR1 KGHSH, CDR2 LQKENI. Deletions cut 8 bases from V and 6 bases from J, with 14 bases between.

The chain uses TRBV6-5 and TRBJ1-2; a weak D match, TRBD1 (5 bases). Germline CDR1 MNHEY, CDR2 SVGAGI. The germline V and J ends were trimmed by 6 bases and 6 bases, with 17 bases remaining between them. The CDR3 is made up of 14 amino acids. The CDR3 DNA follows: TGTGCCAGCAGGGGGCCGGACAAAAGTGATGGCTACACCTTC. Residues: CASRGPDKSDGYTF.

In its sample, this clone was seen a few times. This chain connects TRBV4-2 to TRBJ2-7, with 7 nucleotides matching TRBD1. From germline, CDR1 is LGHNA and CDR2 YNFKEQ. Trimming removed 6 bases from V and 2 bases from J; junction bases left unmatched: 4. The CDR3 sequence is 13 residues long. Here the CDR3 reads CASSRTGTYEQYF. The CDR3 DNA reads as TGTGCCAGCAGTCGGACAGGAACCTACGAGCAGTACTTC.

This chain joins TRBV7-9 and TRBJ2-7; D unclear. Trimming took 4 bases from V and 3 from J, leaving 22 bases between them. Per the germline V gene, CDR1 is SEHNR and CDR2 is FQNEAQ (reference sequence). This CDR3 contains 17 residues. CDR3 residues: CASSSFSFAPIGYEQYF. CDR3 sequence (DNA): TGTGCCAGCAGCTCTTTTTCGTTCGCCCCTATTGGCTACGAGCAGTACTTC.

This sequence joins TRBV10-1 and TRBJ1-1; D gene unclear. Germline assignment: CDR1 WNHNN and CDR2 SYGVQD (reference sequence). CDR3 length: 15 amino acids. V shed 2 bases and J shed 7 bases, with 17 bases lying between them. Here the CDR3 DNA reads TGCGCCAGCAGTGAGGTTCCCCTCCCGGCCCATGAAGCTTTCTTT. The encoded protein is CASSEVPLPAHEAFF.

J is TRBJ2-7 and V is TRBV5-6, with no clear D. Germline V gene sequence: CDR1 SGHDT, CDR2 YYEEEE. Trimming left V 0 bases short and J 3 bases short, with 7 bases between. The CDR3 spans 13 residues. The CDR3 reads CASSLDHFYEQYF. Written as DNA, the CDR3 is TGTGCCAGCAGCTTGGATCATTTCTACGAGCAGTACTTC.

This chain joins TRBV5-6 and TRBJ2-1, with TRBD2 identical over 13 bases. CDR3 length equals 16 residues. Germline CDR1 and CDR2: SGHDT and YYEEEE. V shed 0 bases, J shed 6 bases, and the junction held 3 bases outside the gene matches. The CDR3 reads CASSLGLAGGPNEQFF. The CDR3, as DNA: TGTGCCAGCAGCTTGGGACTAGCGGGAGGACCCAATGAGCAGTTCTTC.

The rearrangement uses TRBV5-1 and TRBJ2-5; D is perhaps TRBD2 (5 bases). Germline V gives CDR1 SGHRS, CDR2 YFSETQ. V lost 4 bases and J 0 bases, leaving 34 bases between the germline ends. The length of the CDR3 is 22 residues. This CDR3 reads CASSARQGPVNRGGQYQETQYF. CDR3 sequence (DNA): TGCGCCAGCAGCGCCCGACAAGGGCCGGTAAATCGTGGCGGGCAGTACCAAGAGACCCAGTACTTC.

The chain recombines TRBV4-1 with TRBJ2-7; D remains ambiguous. Germline V lookup: CDR1 MGHRA, CDR2 YSYEKL. CDR3 length: 11 amino acids. V lost 0 bases, J lost 6 bases, and 3 bases lay in between. CDR3 in DNA: TGCGCCAGCAGCCAAGATTCCGAGCAGTACTTC. Protein product: CASSQDSEQYF.

The rearrangement links TRBV29-1 to TRBJ1-1; D gene ambiguous. V was pared by 5 bases and J by 1 base, with 11 bases between. The CDR3 runs to 13 residues. The germline gives CDR1 SQVTM, CDR2 ANQGSEA. CDR3 in amino acids: CSVRLSWNTEAFF. The CDR3 nucleotides are TGCAGCGTTCGGCTCTCTTGGAACACTGAAGCTTTCTTT. The full variable domain, completed using reference TRBV29-1 and TRBJ1-1, is SAVISQKPSRDICQRGTSLTIQCQVDSQVTMMFWYRQQPGQSLTLIATANQGSEATYESGFVIDKFPISRPNLTFSTLTVSNMSPEDSSIYLCSVRLSWNTEAFFGQGTRLTVV.

About this clone: Germline is not matched at one junction end, which may reflect a read error. The chain uses TRBV7-2 and TRBJ2-7, with a possible D match to TRBD1 (5 bases). CDR1 is SGHTA, CDR2 FQGNSA, per germline. This CDR3 is built from 16 residues. CDR3 amino acids: CASTLGSTVKPYEQYF. The CDR3 nucleotides read TGTGCCAGCACCTTAGGGTCGACAGTCAAGCCCTACGAGCAGTACTTC.

The chain combines TRBV10-3 with TRBJ2-1; D is perhaps TRBD2 (6 bases). Germline CDR1 ENHRY, CDR2 SYGVKD. This CDR3 spans 17 amino acids. The V and J ends lost 9 bases and 8 bases respectively, with 29 bases between them. The CDR3 is CAIAEGQRATNRDEQFF. CDR3 in DNA: TGTGCCATAGCGGAGGGCCAGCGGGCGACCAACCGGGATGAGCAGTTCTTC.

The rearrangement links TRBV6-5 to TRBJ1-4; D is ambiguous. CDR1 and CDR2 (germline): MNHEY, SVGAGI. V lost 2 bases and J lost 7, with 5 bases in between. The CDR3 is 12 amino acids. The CDR3 sequence is CASSYRVEKLFF. The CDR3 DNA reads TGTGCCAGCAGTTACCGAGTTGAAAAACTGTTTTTT.

The J gene is TRBJ1-5, the V gene TRBV3-1 (or the pseudogene TRBV3-2); D may be TRBD1 (5 bases). Germline lookup yields CDR1 LGHDT and CDR2 YNNKEL (reference sequence). Trimming removed 4 bases at V and 2 bases at J, with 9 bases between. The length of the CDR3 is 14 residues. The CDR3, as DNA: TGTGCCAGCAGCCGGGGCAGGGGCAATCAGCCCCAGCATTTT. Protein sequence: CASSRGRGNQPQHF.

The V gene is TRBV19, the J gene TRBJ2-7, with D possibly being TRBD2 (6 bases). Trimming cost V 3 bases and J 9 bases, with 12 bases left between them. This CDR3 has 12 amino acids. In germline, CDR1 is LNHDA, CDR2 SQIVND (reference sequence). The CDR3 nucleotides read TGTGCCAGTAGTATGGAGGGGATGGGGCAGTACTTC. Translating it yields CASSMEGMGQYF.